The present TCR beta chain was sequenced within a study of identical twins. Each cDNA held unique molecular identifiers, and template switching gave it a universal primer site. TCRdb independently ran MiXCR on the 5' RACE reads; one entry per CDR3 protein. The sample has about 890,000 distinct CDR3 sequences; 10% to 15% are singletons. This clonotype was seen more than once but under ten times. What it binds is not known. The study's findings and limits: Potential partial confounding of zero-insertion analyses by invariant MAIT and iNKT cells was noted. Beta out-of-frame sequences showed weaker excess twin sharing. Whereas memory repertoires showed no such difference, abundant cord blood beta clonotypes carried fewer insertions.

After removal of 9 bases from V and 6 bases from J, the junction contained 17 bases not matched to a gene. The CDR3 runs 15 residues. Germline CDR1 reads MNHNS; CDR2 reads SASEGT. This same sample was also part of a study on yellow fever vaccine responses in identical twins.

The sequence came from a woman in her late teens or twenties in good health. The rearrangement links TRBV6-1 to TRBJ2-7, with TRBD1 matching over 7 bases. The sequenced sample was PBMCs. The CDR3 is CARPTGAPVFCEQYF. CDR3 bases: TGTGCCAGGCCTACAGGGGCGCCGGTTTTTTGCGAGCAGTACTTC.